The 29 T cell receptor beta chains below were found in one sample sequenced in a study of neurological immune-mediated disorders. TCRdb recomputed calls from the 5' RACE reads with MiXCR, one row per CDR3 protein. Of under 25,000 distinct CDR3 sequences listed, 2% to 3% are singletons. The sequenced material came from PBMCs. These receptor sequences come from a woman aged 18-29 years with multiple sclerosis.

This clonotype has a count of ten or more. DNA of the CDR3: TGCGCCAGCATCGCGGACAGGGAAAACTATGGCTACACCTTC. Its translation is CASIADRENYGYTF. The chain couples TRBV5-1 to TRBJ1-2; 8 bases are shared with TRBD1. Trimming removed 6 bases from V and 2 bases from J; junction bases left unmatched: 6. CDR3 length: 14 amino acids. Germline-derived CDR1 and CDR2 are SGHRS and YFSETQ.

This clonotype appeared many times. This chain joins TRBV3-1 and TRBJ2-7; D tentatively fits TRBD1 or TRBD2 (5 bases each). Trimming stripped 3 bases from V and 3 bases from J, with 9 bases between. Germline CDR1 LGHDT, CDR2 YNNKEL (reference sequence). The CDR3 is 13 amino acids. This chain's CDR3 is CASSQGPSYEQYF. In nucleotides, the CDR3 is TGTGCCAGCAGCCAGGGACCGAGCTACGAGCAGTACTTC.

This clonotype was counted ten times or more. J is TRBJ1-1 and V is TRBV6-5; possibly TRBD1 for D (6 bases). V was trimmed by 7 bases and J by 7 bases, leaving 16 bases between them. Germline CDR1 MNHEY, CDR2 SVGAGI. This CDR3 contains 13 residues. The CDR3 is CASKSPGVFEAFF. The CDR3 DNA reads as TGTGCCAGCAAAAGTCCAGGGGTATTTGAAGCTTTCTTT.

This clonotype was seen ten or more times. The chain recombines TRBV6-5 with TRBJ1-1; D remains ambiguous. Trimming stripped 5 bases from V and 1 base from J, with 17 bases between. Germline V gene data show CDR1 as MNHEY and CDR2 as SVGAGI. This CDR3 has 16 residues. The CDR3: CASSRVLSLSNTEAFF. In nucleotides, the CDR3 is TGTGCCAGCAGTAGAGTGTTAAGTTTATCGAACACTGAAGCTTTCTTT.

This clonotype was detected many times. The chain is built from TRBV7-2 and TRBJ1-1; TRBD1 agrees at 7 bases. This CDR3 contains 16 residues. Losses at the gene ends were 0 bases for V and 0 bases for J; bases not matched to a gene: 4. The germline CDR1 and CDR2 sequences are SGHTA and FQGNSA. CDR3 region: CASSLAPGTVNTEAFF. The CDR3, as DNA: TGTGCCAGCAGCTTAGCCCCTGGGACAGTGAACACTGAAGCTTTCTTT.

This clonotype was seen many times. At one end, the junction sequence differs from germline, possibly due to a read error. The V and J genes are TRBV20-1 and TRBJ2-3; D remains ambiguous. The germline CDR1 and CDR2 sequences are DFQATT and SNEGSKA (reference sequence). This CDR3 is 11 amino acids long. CDR3: CSARIPPAQDF. CDR3 sequence (DNA): TGCAGTGCTAGAATACCCCCTGCGCAGGATTTT.

This clonotype is judged medium-sized. The chain combines TRBV12-3 or TRBV12-4 with TRBJ2-5, with 11 positions matching TRBD2. There are 14 residues in the CDR3. J was trimmed by 5 bases and V by 6 bases; bases with no gene match: 5. The CDR3 is CASRPSGRWETQYF. The CDR3 nucleotides read TGTGCCAGCAGACCTAGCGGGAGGTGGGAGACCCAGTACTTC.

This clonotype was counted ten times or more. The chain links TRBV12-3 or TRBV12-4 to TRBJ1-1; maybe TRBD1 (5 bases). This CDR3 region has 13 residues. V was shortened by 7 bases and J by 4 bases, with 13 bases between the two germline ends. The CDR3 nucleotides read TGTGCCAGCACCGGAATAAGGGGCACTGAAGCTTTCTTT. Translation gives CASTGIRGTEAFF.

This clonotype has ten or more counts. The J gene is TRBJ1-1, the V gene TRBV3-1; 9 nucleotides line up with TRBD1. CDR3 length: 12 amino acids. In germline, CDR1 is LGHDT, CDR2 YNNKEL (reference sequence). V shed 5 bases and J 6 bases; nucleotides not matched to a gene: 1. CDR3 coding DNA: TGTGCCAGCAGCTACAGGGGGCCTGAAGCTTTCTTT. It specifies CASSYRGPEAFF.

The table lists this clonotype with many counts. The chain joins TRBV10-1 to TRBJ2-1, with 7 bases identical to TRBD2. J was trimmed by 7 bases and V by 8 bases; bases with no gene match: 14. The germline CDR1 and CDR2 sequences are WNHNN and SYGVQD (reference sequence). The CDR3 spans 15 residues. Here the CDR3 reads CASGGASGAGNEQFF. DNA for the CDR3: TGCGCCAGCGGGGGAGCTAGCGGAGCGGGGAATGAGCAGTTCTTC.

This clonotype was counted many times. V gene TRBV7-2 combines with J gene TRBJ1-1; the match to TRBD1 covers 7 bases. CDR1 is SGHTA and CDR2 is FQGNSA in the germline V gene. The V and J ends lost 5 bases and 11 bases, in that order; junction bases with no gene match: 11. CDR3 length: 13 amino acids. As DNA, the CDR3 is TGTGCCAGCAGCCGGGACAGCGGTCGAGAGGCTTTCTTT. Translation: CASSRDSGREAFF.

In its sample, this clonotype was seen many times. The V call is TRBV5-1, the J call TRBJ1-5; maybe TRBD1 (5 bases). Germline loops: CDR1 SGHRS, CDR2 YFSETQ. V gave up 0 bases and J gave up 3 bases, with 13 bases separating them. This CDR3 contains 16 residues. The CDR3 loop reads CASSLEGSGPNQPQHF. CDR3 bases: TGCGCCAGCAGCTTGGAGGGGTCGGGACCCAATCAGCCCCAGCATTTT.

There are many counts of this clonotype. The chain joins TRBV13 to TRBJ2-7, with 7 bases that match TRBD1. The germline V gene encodes CDR1 PRHDT and CDR2 FYEKMQ (reference sequence). This CDR3 comprises 14 residues. V was pared by 2 bases and J by 3 bases, with 4 bases of the junction left unmatched. CDR3 residues: CASSLRGHLYEQYV. The CDR3 DNA is TGTGCCAGCAGCTTAAGGGGGCACCTCTACGAGCAGTACGTC.

This clonotype was counted many times. The chain joins TRBV5-1 to TRBJ2-1; TRBD1 is a possible D gene (5 bases). This CDR3 region has 14 residues. V lost 0 bases to trimming and J lost 9 bases, with 13 bases between them. Germline CDR1 SGHRS, CDR2 YFSETQ. CDR3: CASSLDWGRGEQFF. For the CDR3, the DNA is TGCGCCAGCAGCTTGGACTGGGGCCGAGGTGAGCAGTTCTTC.

Relative to its sample, this clonotype is medium-sized (0.01 to 0.1%). V usage is TRBV3-1 and J usage is TRBJ2-7; D is uncertain. V lost 5 bases, J lost 2 bases, and 19 bases lay in between. This CDR3 spans 16 amino acids. From germline, CDR1 is LGHDT and CDR2 YNNKEL (reference sequence). The CDR3 reads CASSTRRTLRPYEQYF. The CDR3 DNA reads as TGTGCCAGCAGCACTCGCCGGACCCTACGGCCCTACGAGCAGTACTTC.

The chain uses TRBV7-8 and TRBJ1-3; D is ambiguous. Between the trimmed V and J ends, which lost 5 bases and 4 bases, there was a span of 15 bases. The CDR3 runs to 15 residues. The germline gives CDR1 SGHVS, CDR2 FQNEAQ. CDR3 bases: TGTGCCAGCAGCCCCAGCGCCAATTACGGAAACACCATATATTTT. Translating it yields CASSPSANYGNTIYF.

This clonotype was found many times. J is TRBJ2-7 and V is TRBV14; D tentatively fits TRBD1 or TRBD2 (5 bases each). Trimming left V 1 base short and J 3 bases short, with 10 bases between. Germline V lookup: CDR1 SGHDN, CDR2 FVKESK. CDR3 length equals 14 residues. The CDR3 coding sequence is TGTGCCAGCAGCCAAGGGATTGGGGGCTACGAGCAGTACGTC. It specifies CASSQGIGGYEQYV.

Within the sample, this clonotype is medium-sized. The gene calls are TRBV20-1 and TRBJ1-1; tentative D call: TRBD1 (5 bases). This CDR3 comprises 14 residues. The V end was cut by 3 bases, the J end by 2 bases, with 13 bases between. CDR1 DFQATT and CDR2 SNEGSKA come from the germline V gene (reference sequence). The CDR3 region is CSARATTANTEAFF. In nucleotides, the CDR3 is TGCAGTGCTAGGGCGACGACAGCAAACACTGAAGCTTTCTTT.

This clonotype was seen repeatedly, ten times or more. The V gene is TRBV12-3 or TRBV12-4, the J gene TRBJ1-1; D remains ambiguous. The CDR3 loop spans 13 amino acids. The V gene lost 7 bases and the J gene lost 4 bases, with 13 bases spanning the gap. In nucleotides, the CDR3 is TGTGCCAGCACCCTAATGGGTTCCACTGAAGCTTTCTTT. It encodes CASTLMGSTEAFF.

The sample holds many counts of this clonotype. The chain carries TRBV9 and TRBJ2-1; tentatively, D is TRBD1 (5 bases). The CDR3 spans 13 residues. Trimming removed 2 bases from V and 4 bases from J, with 7 bases in between. CDR1 is SGDLS, CDR2 YYNGEE, per germline. CDR3: CASSVDTYNEQFF. The CDR3 DNA sequence: TGTGCCAGCAGCGTGGACACTTACAATGAGCAGTTCTTC.

The J gene is TRBJ2-1, the V gene TRBV20-1; 7 bases line up with TRBD1. There are 14 residues in the CDR3. Germline CDR1 and CDR2: DFQATT and SNEGSKA (reference sequence). V dropped 5 bases and J dropped 4; count of bases not matched to a gene: 8. The CDR3 DNA follows: TGCAGTGCTCTACGGACAGGAGGTTACAATGAGCAGTTCTTC. It yields the protein CSALRTGGYNEQFF.

This clonotype occurred many times. The chain has TRBV10-3 and TRBJ2-5; 9 nucleotides align to TRBD1. V trimming: 5 bases; J trimming: 5 bases; junction bases outside the gene matches: 6. The germline V gene has CDR1 ENHRY and CDR2 SYGVKD. CDR3 length: 14 residues. In nucleotides, the CDR3 is TGTGCCATCAGTCGTCCCGGGACAGGGGAGACCCAGTACTTC. The encoded protein is CAISRPGTGETQYF.

This clonotype was observed at least ten times. The conserved closing phenylalanine or tryptophan is absent in this CDR3, likely reflecting a read error. The genes are TRBV20-1 and TRBJ1-2; D is ambiguous. The germline CDR1 and CDR2 sequences are DFQATT and SNEGSKA (reference sequence). The length of the CDR3 is 12 residues. V was pared by 2 bases and J by 4 bases, with 8 bases between. The CDR3 nucleotides read TGCAGTGCTAGACGGGGAAGCTATGGCTACACCTGC. Protein: CSARRGSYGYTC.

By sample share, this clonotype is medium-sized. This sequence joins TRBV20-1 and TRBJ1-3, with D possibly being TRBD1 (5 bases). Per the germline V gene, CDR1 is DFQATT and CDR2 is SNEGSKA (reference sequence). The CDR3 extends over 15 amino acids. V was clipped by 1 base and J by 4 bases, with 14 bases between them. The CDR3 region has the DNA TGCAGTGCTAGAGGGTCGGGACTTTCAGGAAACACCATATATTTT. Amino acids: CSARGSGLSGNTIYF.

This clonotype was seen at least ten times. The J gene is TRBJ2-3, the V gene TRBV7-8; D possibly corresponds to TRBD2 (5 bases). The CDR3 is 17 amino acids. Germline CDR1 is SGHVS and CDR2 is FQNEAQ. V was shortened by 5 bases and J by 4 bases, with 22 bases between the two germline ends. Here the CDR3 DNA reads TGTGCCAGCAGCACAATCAAGGACTCCTGGAAGGCAGATACGCAGTATTTT. Its translation is CASSTIKDSWKADTQYF.

This clonotype was counted ten times or more. The V gene is TRBV28, the J gene TRBJ2-7; D unclear. Germline CDR1 is MDHEN and CDR2 is SYDVKM. The CDR3 is 12 residues long. V lost 7 bases, J lost 3 bases, and 10 bases lay in between. The CDR3 nucleotides read TGTGCCAGCATCGACACGTACTACGAGCAGTACTTC. Translated: CASIDTYYEQYF.

Ten or more counts support this clonotype. The J gene is TRBJ2-7, the V gene TRBV20-1; 9 bases match TRBD2. Germline-derived CDR1 and CDR2 are DFQATT and SNEGSKA (reference sequence). The junction had 7 bases not matched to a gene; V was cut back by 0 bases and J by 4 bases. The length of the CDR3 is 15 residues. In nucleotides, the CDR3 is TGCAGTGCTAGAGAACCGGGACTAGCAATATACGAGCAGTACTTC. Residues: CSAREPGLAIYEQYF.

This clonotype was counted at least ten times. The chain is built from TRBV20-1 and TRBJ2-1; 10 bases fit TRBD2. The CDR3 totals 18 residues. CDR1 and CDR2 (germline): DFQATT, SNEGSKA (reference sequence). V lost 2 bases, J lost 9 bases, and 19 bases stayed unmatched. The CDR3 region is CSARPSSSGRAVRSEQFF. Written as DNA, the CDR3 is TGCAGTGCTAGACCCTCTTCCAGCGGGAGGGCCGTGAGATCTGAGCAGTTCTTC.

This clonotype came up many times. The chain recombines TRBV28 with TRBJ2-3; D possibly corresponds to TRBD1 (6 bases). V was shortened by 3 bases and J by 7 bases, with 11 bases between the two germline ends. This CDR3 contains 13 residues. Germline CDR1 MDHEN, CDR2 SYDVKM. The CDR3 nucleotides read TGTGCCAGCAGTTTCGATCAGGGGTATACGCAGTATTTT. This codes for CASSFDQGYTQYF.